This TCR beta chain was found in a study of T-cell reconstitution after alpha-beta-depleted transplantation in children. Overall study findings and caveats: From surviving recipient T cells and thymic progenitors came the high day-60 TCRbeta diversity observed in some patients. Most T-cell counts and diversity one year after the transplant came from T cells that were newly produced. It was reported that alpha-beta T cells came from several hundred expanded graft clones (about two months after transplant).

Unique molecular identifiers were built into the TCRbeta library. TCRdb independently ran MiXCR on the PCR reads; one entry per CDR3 protein. This repertoire shows 200,000 to 250,000 distinct CDR3 sequences, about 24% found once; its top ten account for under 5.5%. A few counts support this clonotype. The antigen remains unidentified. The sequence derives from a female patient aged 2-10 years who had a stem cell transplant for congenital amegakaryocytic thrombocytopenia, so the T cells may come from the graft donor. Sequencing was performed on PBMCs, mostly from graft donor cells, taken 360 days after TCRalphabeta/CD19-depleted stem cell transplant.

CDR3 DNA: TGCAGTGCTTATACAGGCTCCGAGCAGTACTTC. Protein product: CSAYTGSEQYF. The J gene is TRBJ2-7, the V gene TRBV20-1; D is possibly TRBD1 (5 bases). Germline-derived CDR1 and CDR2 are DFQATT and SNEGSKA (reference sequence). Between the trimmed V and J ends, which lost 5 bases and 6 bases, there was a span of 11 bases. CDR3 length equals 11 residues.